This T cell receptor beta chain was recovered during a study of T cell responses to AZD1222 COVID-19 vaccine. Assay: immunoSEQ multiplex PCR; the TCRdb copy retains only in-frame clones and omits some. The table has about 70,000 clones, 88% seen once; the top ten hold more than 4.5%. This specimen consisted of peripheral blood, obtained 28 days after the second dose of the MenACWY control vaccine. This clonotype was sampled from an adult who received the MenACWY meningococcal vaccine as a control.

The CDR3 region is CATKGQGAAGELFF. In DNA, the CDR3 is TGTGCCACCAAGGGACAGGGGGCGGCCGGGGAGCTGTTTTTT. The V gene is TRBV24-1, the J gene TRBJ2-2; TRBD1 aligns across 12 bases. The CDR3 is made up of 14 amino acids. Germline CDR1 and CDR2: KGHDR and SFDVKD. V shed 8 bases, J shed 6 bases, and the junction held 3 bases outside the gene matches.